What follows is one TCR beta chain and its context. Its antigen specificity is not known. Per-base quality was not reported, and no clone a single base away is much larger than it. Using the deep immunoSEQ assay, TCR CDR3 regions were amplified from genomic DNA by multiplex PCR. Extracted genomic DNA from each cell subset was spread evenly across all wells of several immunoSEQ 96-well plates, with each plate serving as a replicate. For sorted subsets, approximately 190 ng genomic DNA, equal to 25,000 to 35,000 T cell genomes, was loaded into each replicate PCR. Purified libraries were measured with a Qubit 3.0 fluorometer, size-checked on a Bioanalyzer 2100, and measured again with the KAPA Library Quantification kit. Each immunoSEQ 96-well plate was sequenced on its own single-read 150-cycle Illumina NextSeq 550 flow cell. On the study's bioinformatics: The immunoSEQ output contained only junctional sequences without quality scores, so filtering could not match that applied to full-length reads. To assign V/J genes and CDR3, sequences were annotated using PyIR, a Python wrapper for IgBLAST v1.9, with IMGT germline references. Reads with weak V/J assignments (E-value above 1e-6), missing CDR3, stop codons, out-of-frame junctions, or ambiguous translated residues were removed. V3J clonotypes were defined by identical inferred V gene, J gene, and CDR3 amino acid sequence. The percentage overlap between two repertoires was calculated by dividing the number of shared unique clonotypes by the size of the smaller repertoire. Repertoire richness was assessed with RTK rarefaction, the Chao1 estimator, and Recon v2.1 estimates of unobserved clonotypes. For all TCRbeta clonotypes obtained by the gDNA method from a few donors, generation probabilities were computed with OLGA. TCRdb provides this immuneACCESS table in a form limited to in-frame rearrangements. Some clones are lacking; in checked studies, under half of them reflect an unresolved V gene, and why the rest are absent is not known. Clone size and the V and J calls come from that table; the DNA yielded D and trimming. The sample table contains some 2,000,000 clones; only one count was recorded for around 96% of them. The ten most abundant clones make up more than 0.95% of the sample.

CD8 naive samples were obtained by positive selection for CCR7 among CD45RO-negative cells, yielding a CD45RA+CCR7+ population from which TemRA cells were excluded. Donors were healthy HIV-negative adults with no recently reported acute infections or vaccinations. All donors were Caucasian adults living in Nashville, Tennessee, USA. Blood was obtained by leukapheresis, after which PBMCs were separated by Ficoll-Histopaque density gradient centrifugation and cryopreserved in liquid nitrogen vapor phase. Analytical flow cytometry was used to check the purity and quantity of every magnetically sorted T cell population. Each sorted fraction had its genomic DNA isolated and then quantified by UV absorbance on a Nanodrop 2000c. This entry is derived from a study of shared clonotypes between healthy human individuals (dated by TCRdb to 2018 to 2020). With regard to the full study: The cohort included three men and a couple of women between 18 and 49 years of age. Libraries were prepared and TCR repertoires were sequenced by different laboratories using diverse techniques, in order to increase sequencing depth and limit assay-specific biases. Between about 0.94 and 8.9 billion PBMCs per donor were obtained by leukapheresis. To estimate repertoire size and how much clonotypes are shared between individuals, the study performed deep sequencing of blood TCR repertoires from roughly five healthy adults. Per donor, three plates each were used for CD4 naive and CD4 memory, two for CD8 naive, and one for CD8 memory.

The investigation overall reported the following: Naive subsets generally had larger estimated clonotype richness than memory subsets did. About 4.5% of naive CD4, 3.5% of naive CD8, approximately 2% of memory CD4, and 0.4% of memory CD8 clonotypes were shared across a handful of donors. Based on pairwise subsampling, the degree of clonotype sharing among donors was expected to be affected by sequencing depth. Higher generation probabilities were observed for clonotypes shared by all four sorted-subset donors than for non-shared clonotypes. Sampling was limited to blood, and TCR repertoires in tissue likely differ from TCR repertoires in blood. The genetic and exposure-history diversity represented was limited by the small number of donors. Rarefaction of sorted-subset datasets indicated incomplete sequencing despite the large sequencing depth.

The CDR3 has 18 amino acids, counting the end cysteine and phenylalanine. Left in the record is the CDR3 DNA by itself, 54 bases read in frame from the first base. The germline V gene (reference sequence) gives CDR1 as SEHNR and CDR2 as FQNEAQ. V trim: 0 bases; J trim: 3 bases; unmatched bases: 14. This chain is built from TRBV7-9 and TRBJ2-7, and 7 bases in between align with TRBD1. Sequences were obtained from naive CD8+ T cells sorted from blood. Reading the label with the study, this specimen's cell subset or site is: CD45RA+CCR7+. The receptor's source is a man in his late teens or twenties in good health. At the DNA level, the sequence is TGTGCCAGCAGCTTAGCCGGATTGGGGGACAGTTACTTCTACGAGCAGTACTTC. Its translation is CASSLAGLGDSYFYEQYF. The CDR3 plus the reference TRBV7-9 and TRBJ2-7 genes for the other parts give the full variable domain: DTGVSQNPRHKITKRGQNVTFRCDPISEHNRLYWYRQTLGQGPEFLTYFQNEAQLEKSRLLSDRFSAERPKGSFSTLEIQRTEQGDSAMYLCASSLAGLGDSYFYEQYFGPGTRLTVT.